What follows is one T cell receptor beta chain and its context. Its target is unknown. A junction end diverges from the germline sequence, so it may reflect a read error. From unsorted bulk tissue weighing 20-30 mg, DNA and RNA were co-extracted. Treatment of the patients' primary liver carcinoma consisted of surgical resection. This record belongs to a study of tumor-infiltrating lymphocytes in primary liver carcinoma. Study context: Between about 4 and 11 cm across, the tumors were all of stage T1-T3 N0M0.

General study findings and limits: The 250 largest clones made up significantly more of tumor than blood repertoires (p = 0.039).

With a constant-region primer, TCR beta cDNA was made from 450 to 550 ng of total RNA. Researchers made the TCR beta libraries by running three nested multiplex PCR rounds with slightly modified ARM-PCR. It was with TRBV1-TRBV30 forward primers and a C-beta reverse primer that the first two PCR rounds were run, at 10 cycles each. TCRdb itself ran the multiplex PCR reads through MiXCR, one entry per CDR3 protein. The sample lists over 100,000 distinct CDR3 sequences, less than 75% occurring once. Germline V lookup: CDR1 MRHNA, CDR2 SNTAGT. The CDR3 has 14 amino acids. V is TRBV6-4 and J is TRBJ1-1; 7 positions agree with TRBD1. The receptor was isolated from an older woman with primary liver carcinoma and hepatitis B virus infection. The specimen was tumor-adjacent normal liver tissue. CDR3 amino acids: CASRTDRVSIEACF. The CDR3 DNA sequence: TGTGCCAGCAGAACAGACAGGGTAAGCATTGAAGCTTGCTTT.